This TCR beta chain was captured in a study of blood T cell repertoires in COVID-19 (dated by TCRdb to the early 2020s). For context, the study as a whole: Samples from collaborators originated in the United States, Italy and Spain and spanned both the acute and convalescent phases of COVID-19. The prospective study material was composed of cDNA or gDNA derived from T cells, B-cell-depleted T cells, or PBMCs. Subjects who had been exposed to COVID-19, were actively infected with it, or had recovered from it provided the deeply sampled blood TCRbeta repertoires that made up the dataset. The repertoires were made available in a free public database intended to serve as a resource for research on the immune response to SARS-CoV-2. Samples came from the ongoing ImmuneRACE study (first 160 participants) plus 1,254 subjects from 6 global collaborators. Sample metadata almost always included a de-identified subject ID, COVID-19 status, age in years and sex. HLA class I and class II types, where available, came from metadata supplied by the sample provider rather than from assay-based typing. Here is what the overall study found, with its caveats: The quantity of clinical and demographic metadata differed by source and by participant and was supplied without curation.

Collaborating institutions collected whole blood in K2EDTA tubes following their own protocols. For TCRbeta analysis, collaborators shipped samples as frozen whole blood, isolated PBMCs, or DNA extracted from either of those sample types. The immunoSEQ Assay, a bias-controlled multiplex PCR, was used to amplify TCRbeta CDR3 regions from genomic DNA. From the authors' description of their analysis: Within the assay, amplification of reference gene primers was used to estimate how many nucleated cells each sample contained. To quantify the absolute abundance of each unique TCRbeta CDR3 rearrangement, sequence reads were collapsed and filtered. For each sample, productive Simpson clonality was calculated as the square root of Simpson's diversity index over productive rearrangements. TCRdb holds this immuneACCESS table with in-frame rearrangements only. Some clones are missing; in checked studies, unresolved V genes explain under half, and the rest has no known cause. V and J calls and clone size are given by that table; D and trimming were obtained from the DNA. The sample profile shows around 160,000 clones; about 87% of them were found once. Of the sample, approximately 6.5% falls within the top ten clones.

A note on this clone: This receptor's antigen is unknown. Base-call qualities are not available, and no considerably larger clone is one nucleotide away.

There are 16 amino acids in the CDR3, from cysteine to phenylalanine inclusive. Only the CDR3 portion is preserved as DNA: 48 bases, with reading frame beginning at the first base. Based on the germline V gene, the CDR1 and CDR2 sequences are MDHEN and SYDVKM. For this chain, trimming is 7 bases at the V end and 7 bases at the J end, and the number of junction bases without a gene match is 16. The chain joins TRBV28 to TRBJ1-2, and TRBD1 aligns with 9 junction nucleotides. The source is a man aged 80 or over with acute or convalescent COVID-19. Sequencing used peripheral blood. The bases read TGTGCCAGCACCCGGGACAGGGTGGAAGGCGGGGGTGGCTACACCTTC. This encodes CASTRDRVEGGGGYTF.